Below, 20 T cell receptor beta chains from the same sample are listed, as sequenced in a study of neurological immune-mediated disorders. MiXCR, run by TCRdb on the 5' RACE reads, gives a single entry per CDR3 protein. This sample has roughly 88,000 distinct CDR3 sequences, with roughly 3.2% found just once. The sample comprised PBMCs. The source is a woman aged 50 to 60 with multiple sclerosis.

This clonotype was seen repeatedly, ten times or more. The gene calls are TRBV7-9 and TRBJ2-1; 8 nucleotides agree with TRBD2. The V gene's germline CDR1 is SEHNR and CDR2 FQNEAQ (reference sequence). The ends lost 5 bases at V and 1 base at J; junction bases unmatched: 7. The CDR3 has 16 amino acids. The CDR3 loop reads CASSGLGGGSYNEQFF. Here the CDR3 DNA reads TGTGCCAGCAGCGGGCTCGGGGGGGGGTCCTACAATGAGCAGTTCTTC.

This clonotype occurred many times. CDR3 sequence: CASSTLSVNTGELFF. The CDR3 DNA reads TGTGCCAGCAGCACCCTATCGGTGAACACCGGGGAGCTGTTTTTT. V is TRBV9 and J is TRBJ2-2; D gene ambiguous. The CDR3 has 15 residues. V was shortened by 4 bases and J by 1 base, with 11 bases between the two germline ends. CDR1 and CDR2 (germline): SGDLS, YYNGEE. Looking up the rest from reference TRBV9 and TRBJ2-2 gives the full variable domain: DSGVTQTPKHLITATGQRVTLRCSPRSGDLSVYWYQQSLDQGLQFLIQYYNGEERAKGNILERFSAQQFPDLHSELNLSSLELGDSALYFCASSTLSVNTGELFFGEGSRLTVL.

This clonotype was detected many times. V is TRBV7-2 and J is TRBJ2-5, with D perhaps matching TRBD1 (5 bases). Germline CDR1 and CDR2: SGHTA and FQGNSA. Trimming took off 2 bases at V and 5 bases at J, with 12 bases between the two ends. CDR3 size: 14 residues. CDR3 in DNA: TGTGCCAGCAGCTTATCATGGGGCGCGGAGACCCAGTACTTC. This codes for CASSLSWGAETQYF.

This clonotype occurred a few times. V is TRBV20-1 and J is TRBJ1-5; no definite D call. V lost 0 bases to trimming and J lost 1 base, with 10 bases between them. The CDR3 has 15 amino acids. Germline CDR1 is DFQATT and CDR2 is SNEGSKA (reference sequence). CDR3 DNA: TGCAGTGCTAGAGACTCCCTACAGAGCAATCAGCCCCAGCATTTT. Its translation: CSARDSLQSNQPQHF.

This clonotype showed up many times. The rearrangement uses TRBV3-1 and TRBJ2-5; D is ambiguous. Trimming pared 1 base from V and 2 bases from J, leaving 5 bases between. CDR3 length equals 13 residues. CDR1 is LGHDT, CDR2 YNNKEL, per germline (reference sequence). The CDR3 region is CASSQGLQETQYF. CDR3 DNA sequence: TGTGCCAGCAGCCAAGGACTGCAAGAGACCCAGTACTTC.

This clonotype was picked up many times. The J gene is TRBJ2-2, the V gene TRBV9; D unresolved. Trimming left V 0 bases short and J 9 bases short, with 9 bases between. Germline CDR1 reads SGDLS; CDR2 reads YYNGEE. The CDR3 has 13 amino acids. The CDR3 nucleotides are TGTGCCAGCAGCGTAGGGGTTTTCCGGGAGCTGTTTTTT. Translating gives CASSVGVFRELFF.

This clonotype was picked up many times. The rearrangement uses TRBV2 and TRBJ2-7; TRBD1 is a possible D gene (6 bases). The CDR3 runs 15 residues. V lost 5 bases, J lost 3 bases, and 17 bases lay in between. Germline CDR1 reads SNHLY; CDR2 reads FYNNEI. CDR3 in amino acids: CASSKDHRVGYEQYF. CDR3 DNA: TGTGCCAGCAGTAAGGATCACAGGGTCGGCTACGAGCAGTACTTC.

The V and J genes are TRBV12-3 or TRBV12-4 and TRBJ2-3; 9 bases map to TRBD1. The CDR3 has 16 amino acids. The trim removed 4 bases at V and 3 bases at J, leaving 8 bases unmatched. Here the CDR3 reads CASSSQGAVITDTQYF. In DNA form, the CDR3 reads TGTGCCAGCAGTTCACAGGGGGCTGTGATAACAGATACGCAGTATTTT.

There are many counts of this clonotype. The chain employs TRBV20-1 and TRBJ2-1; 7 positions agree with TRBD2. The germline CDR1 and CDR2 sequences are DFQATT and SNEGSKA (reference sequence). V lost 3 bases, J lost 9 bases, and 14 bases stayed unmatched. The CDR3 length is 15 residues. The CDR3 DNA reads TGCAGTGCTAGCCCTAAGGGGCGACTAGCCGCTGAGCAGTTCTTC. It yields the protein CSASPKGRLAAEQFF.

This clonotype was seen repeatedly, ten times or more. The DNA for the CDR3 is TGTGCTAGTGGTTTGGTATCTGGGGGTGAGCAGTTCTTC. Translating it yields CASGLVSGGEQFF. This chain connects TRBV12-5 to TRBJ2-1, with D possibly called TRBD1 or TRBD2 (5 bases each). Germline values: CDR1 LGHNT, CDR2 FRNRAP. This CDR3 has 13 residues. The V end was cut by 0 bases, the J end by 9 bases, with 9 bases between.

This clonotype was found many times. J is TRBJ1-3 and V is TRBV20-1; no reliable D call. Germline-derived CDR1 and CDR2 are DFQATT and SNEGSKA (reference sequence). The V gene lost 1 base and the J gene lost 4 bases, with 5 bases spanning the gap. CDR3 length: 12 amino acids. CDR3 protein: CSARVRGNTIYF. The CDR3 coding sequence is TGCAGTGCTAGAGTTAGGGGAAACACCATATATTTT.

At least ten counts were recorded for this clonotype. This chain connects TRBV20-1 to TRBJ1-5; D possibly corresponds to TRBD1 (5 bases). The CDR3 sequence is 12 residues long. V lost 6 bases to trimming and J lost 5 bases, with 11 bases between them. Germline lookup yields CDR1 DFQATT and CDR2 SNEGSKA (reference sequence). CDR3 protein: CSAAGHHQPQHF. The CDR3 bases are TGCAGTGCCGCAGGACATCATCAGCCCCAGCATTTT.

This clonotype occurred many times. The rearrangement uses TRBV29-1 and TRBJ2-1; 12 bases align to TRBD2. Germline CDR1 is SQVTM and CDR2 is ANQGSEA. The V and J ends lost 3 bases and 9 bases, in that order; junction bases with no gene match: 15. The CDR3 totals 17 residues. Here the CDR3 DNA reads TGCAGCGTTGATCTAGCGGGGGGGCCGGTTGGGTTGAGTGAGCAGTTCTTC. Its translation: CSVDLAGGPVGLSEQFF.

Only a few counts were recorded for this clonotype. The rearrangement uses TRBV12-3 or TRBV12-4 and TRBJ1-5; no reliable D call. V shed 3 bases and J shed 5 bases, with 2 bases lying between them. The CDR3 is 11 residues long. CDR3 sequence (DNA): TGTGCCAGCAGTTTTTATCAGCCCCAGCATTTT. Protein sequence: CASSFYQPQHF.

This clonotype was picked up many times. The V and J genes are TRBV5-1 and TRBJ1-2; D may be TRBD1 (5 bases). Germline lookup yields CDR1 SGHRS and CDR2 YFSETQ. The CDR3 is 15 residues long. V dropped 6 bases and J dropped 8 bases, with 23 bases sitting between them. The CDR3 region has the DNA TGCGCCAGCACCGCACTCGGGGACCTCAAATTAGGCTACACCTTC. It is translated as CASTALGDLKLGYTF. Combining the CDR3 with reference TRBV5-1 and TRBJ1-2 gives the whole variable domain KAGVTQTPRYLIKTRGQQVTLSCSPISGHRSVSWYQQTPGQGLQFLFEYFSETQRNKGNFPGRFSGRQFSNSRSEMNVSTLELGDSALYLCASTALGDLKLGYTFGSGTRLTVV.

The sample holds many counts of this clonotype. V is TRBV2 and J is TRBJ1-2; D is undetermined. Germline V gene lookup returns CDR1 SNHLY and CDR2 FYNNEI. The CDR3 has 14 residues. V lost 4 bases and J lost 4, with 13 bases in between. CDR3 in DNA: TGTGCCAGCAGTGTTAGTCAGGAAATCTATGGCTACACCTTC. This translates into CASSVSQEIYGYTF.

In this sample, this clonotype turned up many times. The chain carries TRBV12-3 or TRBV12-4 and TRBJ2-3; D is unresolved. The CDR3 runs to 15 residues. Trimming took 6 bases from V and 4 from J, leaving 17 bases between them. This chain's CDR3 is CASSPLTGAADTQYF. The CDR3 region has the DNA TGTGCCAGCAGCCCGCTGACTGGAGCAGCAGATACGCAGTATTTT.

This clonotype was counted at least ten times. V and J are TRBV20-1 and TRBJ2-7, with a tentative D call TRBD1 (5 bases). The CDR3 is 11 amino acids. V was trimmed by 3 bases and J by 4 bases, leaving 7 bases between them. Germline-derived CDR1 and CDR2 are DFQATT and SNEGSKA (reference sequence). CDR3 sequence (DNA): TGCAGTGCTAGGTCAGGGTACGAGCAGTACTTC. Amino acids: CSARSGYEQYF.

This clonotype was seen ten or more times. CDR3 region: CASSLSDGNQETQYF. CDR3 coding DNA: TGTGCCAGCAGCTTGTCCGACGGGAACCAAGAGACCCAGTACTTC. The chain couples TRBV5-6 to TRBJ2-5, with D possibly being TRBD2 (5 bases). Deletions cut 1 base from V and 0 bases from J, with 10 bases between. The CDR3 spans 15 residues. Germline CDR1 is SGHDT and CDR2 is YYEEEE.

The rearrangement links TRBV29-1 to TRBJ2-5; possible D gene TRBD1, 6 bases. The length of the CDR3 is 12 residues. V lost 7 bases to trimming and J lost 5 bases, with 14 bases between them. CDR1 SQVTM and CDR2 ANQGSEA come from the germline V gene. The CDR3 nucleotides are TGCAGCGGCGGCGCAGGGGCTGAGACCCAGTACTTC. As protein: CSGGAGAETQYF.